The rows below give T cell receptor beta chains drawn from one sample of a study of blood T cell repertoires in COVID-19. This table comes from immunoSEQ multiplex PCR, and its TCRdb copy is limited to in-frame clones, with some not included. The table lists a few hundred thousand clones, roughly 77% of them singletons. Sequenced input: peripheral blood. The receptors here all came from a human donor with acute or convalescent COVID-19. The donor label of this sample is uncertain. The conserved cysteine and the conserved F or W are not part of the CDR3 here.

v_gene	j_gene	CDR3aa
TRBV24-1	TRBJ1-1	ATSAGRGLNTEAF
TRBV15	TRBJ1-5	ATRQDRTNQPQH
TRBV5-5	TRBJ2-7	ASSWAGAEQY
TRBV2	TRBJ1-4	ASSEQGAGNEKLF
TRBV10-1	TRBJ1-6	ASSDSGTGFSPLH
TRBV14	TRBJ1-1	ASSQDSVGAF
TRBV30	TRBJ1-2	AWSVSGGGGYT
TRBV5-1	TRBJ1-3	ASSTTGWDTIY
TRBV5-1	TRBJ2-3	ASSTGDTDTQY
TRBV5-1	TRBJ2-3	ASSRSGGSTDTQY
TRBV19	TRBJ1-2	ASSTRDRGFNYGYT
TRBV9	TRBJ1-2	ASTMSGGRDYGYT
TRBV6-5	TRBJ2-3	ASRIQGSDTQY
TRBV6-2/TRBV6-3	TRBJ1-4	ASSTGQLYEKLF
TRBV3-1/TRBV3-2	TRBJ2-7	ASSLNSGRYLYEQY
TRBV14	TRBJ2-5	ASSQVGVWETQY
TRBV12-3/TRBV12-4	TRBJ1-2	ASSTDFFGYT
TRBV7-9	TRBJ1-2	ASSFEGGYGYT
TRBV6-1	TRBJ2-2	ASSVERPVLHGELF
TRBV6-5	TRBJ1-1	ASTGKQGSEAF
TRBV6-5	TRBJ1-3	ASSDGSAYTIY
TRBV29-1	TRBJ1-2	SAWDRGGRGYT
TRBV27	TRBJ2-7	ASSSRQGSYEQY
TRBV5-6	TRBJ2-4	ASAGQSGSANIQY
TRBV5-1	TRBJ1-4	ASSVNSGVSNEKLF
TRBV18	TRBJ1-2	ASSLDRDYGYT
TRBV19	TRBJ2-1	ASSSPNLECEQF
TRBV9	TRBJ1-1	ASSVGTGGAVAEAF
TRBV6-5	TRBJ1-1	ASRQGAEAF
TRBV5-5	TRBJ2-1	ASSFRTSGMGSGEQF
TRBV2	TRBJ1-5	ARTFRDRVRNQPQH
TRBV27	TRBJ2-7	ASSLFPTQGNRDEQY
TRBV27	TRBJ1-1	ASSFKTGRSTEAF
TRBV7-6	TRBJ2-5	ASSNNRDSQGTQY
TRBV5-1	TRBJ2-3	ASSLGQRTTDTQY
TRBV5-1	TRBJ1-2	ASSLVSGYGYT
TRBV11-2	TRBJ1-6	ASSWSLRVSPLH
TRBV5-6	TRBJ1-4	ASSLNGSGEKLF
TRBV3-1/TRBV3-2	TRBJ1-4	ASSQPGQGREKLF
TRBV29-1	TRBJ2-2	SGQGTGVGELF
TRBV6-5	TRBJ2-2	ASSSWTSGRVGELF
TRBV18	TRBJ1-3	ASSPGTGGNTIY
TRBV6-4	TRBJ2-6	ASSVVSGANVLT
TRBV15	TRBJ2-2	ATSRDVGKAGELF
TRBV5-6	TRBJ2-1	ASTTRNEQF
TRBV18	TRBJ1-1	ASSPIGTAEAF
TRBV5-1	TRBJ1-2	ASSLVGQRPIDGYT
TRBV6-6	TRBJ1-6	ASSPDSSPFSPLH
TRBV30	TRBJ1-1	AGGGGDYTEAF
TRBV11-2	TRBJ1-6	ASRSQGAPGSPLH
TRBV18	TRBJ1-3	ASSPQGQGGNTIY
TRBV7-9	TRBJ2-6	ASSHRDSGANVLT
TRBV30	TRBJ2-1	AWSALGAGGPSPYNEQF
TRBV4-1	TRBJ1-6	ASRDRGYNSPLH
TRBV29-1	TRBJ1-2	SVSPDRDYGYT